Described below is a single TCR beta chain sequence and its context. This record comes from a study of cytomegalovirus exposure and HLA in healthy donors. The wider study: Per a later analysis, the approximately 700 first-cohort and approximately 120 validation repertoires shared one platform.

Germline CDR1 is SGHRS and CDR2 is YFSETQ. This CDR3 is 15 amino acids long. Losses at the gene ends were 0 bases for V and 8 bases for J; bases not matched to a gene: 9. Generated by immunoSEQ multiplex PCR, the TCRdb table keeps only in-frame clones and is missing some. The profile covers fewer than 85,000 clones, with 95% to 96% appearing a single time and under 1.5% taken by the ten largest. The donors were part of the validation cohort, which consisted of roughly 120 subjects and was separate from the first cohort of 670 or so subjects. Material: PBMCs. The source of this sequence is a woman under 30 in good health and CMV-seronegative. The V and J genes are TRBV5-1 and TRBJ1-2, with TRBD1 matching 8 bases. The CDR3 DNA follows: TGCGCCAGCAGCTTGGAACGACAGGGGTTAGGCGGCTACACCTTC. Encoded protein: CASSLERQGLGGYTF.